What follows are 10 T cell receptor beta chains derived from one specimen sequenced in a study of T-cell memory formation after mild COVID-19. Each CDR3 protein gets one entry after TCRdb re-called the 5' RACE reads with MiXCR. The top ten clones hold about 12% of a sample with hundreds of thousands of distinct CDR3 sequences, roughly 18% of them seen once. Sequenced input: PBMCs or a T cell subset sorted from them (not recorded which). These receptors all come from an adult woman who had mild COVID-19 (a few samples of this study predate the infection). Cell type and time point are not known.

This clonotype was seen a handful of times. The V call is TRBV19, the J call TRBJ1-5; D is perhaps TRBD1 (5 bases). V was trimmed by 2 bases and J by 2 bases, leaving 16 bases between them. Germline CDR1 is LNHDA and CDR2 is SQIVND (reference sequence). The CDR3 runs to 17 residues. The CDR3 reads CASSIQGRIYGNQPQHF. DNA for the CDR3: TGTGCCAGTAGTATACAGGGACGAATATACGGCAATCAGCCCCAGCATTTT. Using reference TRBV19 and TRBJ1-5 for the parts outside the CDR3, the full variable domain is DGGITQSPKYLFRKEGQNVTLSCEQNLNHDAMYWYRQDPGQGLRLIYYSQIVNDFQKGDIAEGYSVSREKKESFPLTVTSAQKNPTAFYLCASSIQGRIYGNQPQHFGDGTRLSIL.

The chain employs TRBV19 and TRBJ1-5; the match to TRBD1 covers 7 bases. Germline CDR1 and CDR2: LNHDA and SQIVND (reference sequence). The J segment lost 3 bases and the V segment lost 3 bases, leaving 5 bases of the junction unmatched. This CDR3 comprises 15 residues. The CDR3 region has the DNA TGTGCCAGTAGTATTAGGGACAGATTCAATCAGCCCCAGCATTTT. Protein sequence: CASSIRDRFNQPQHF.

The chain employs TRBV20-1 and TRBJ2-5, with 10 bases that match TRBD1. V gave up 5 bases and J gave up 5 bases; unmatched junction bases: 8. The CDR3 spans 14 residues. The germline CDR1 and CDR2 sequences are DFQATT and SNEGSKA (reference sequence). CDR3 bases: TGCAGTGCTCGGTTGACAGGGGGCCGGGAGACCCAGTACTTC. It codes for CSARLTGGRETQYF.

The CDR3 region is CSARDRGLAVSYEQYF. In nucleotides, the CDR3 is TGCAGTGCTAGAGATCGGGGACTAGCGGTCTCCTACGAGCAGTACTTC. V gene TRBV20-1 combines with J gene TRBJ2-7, with TRBD2 matching 11 bases. Germline CDR1 DFQATT, CDR2 SNEGSKA (reference sequence). With V trimmed by 0 bases and J by 0 bases, 4 bases remained unmatched. This CDR3 is built from 16 residues.

The gene calls are TRBV7-2 and TRBJ2-1, with 11 bases identical to TRBD2. The V gene end was trimmed by 1 base and the J gene end by 12 bases; junction bases not matched to a gene: 11. The CDR3 extends over 16 amino acids. Germline V gives CDR1 SGHTA, CDR2 FQGNSA. CDR3: CASSLEASGGFFAQFF. DNA of the CDR3: TGTGCCAGCAGCTTAGAGGCTAGCGGGGGGTTTTTTGCGCAGTTCTTC. Based on the CDR3 plus reference TRBV7-2 and TRBJ2-1, the full variable domain is GAGVSQSPSNKVTEKGKDVELRCDPISGHTALYWYRQSLGQGLEFLIYFQGNSAPDKSGLPSDRFSAERTGGSVSTLTIQRTQQEDSAVYLCASSLEASGGFFAQFFGPGTRLTVL.

V is TRBV12-3 or TRBV12-4 and J is TRBJ1-2; D is possibly TRBD1 (5 bases). Trimming removed 5 bases at V and 9 bases at J, with 16 bases between. The CDR3 loop spans 13 amino acids. CDR3 sequence: CASSPGTAFRYTF. CDR3 bases: TGTGCCAGCAGTCCCGGGACGGCCTTTCGCTACACCTTC.

The chain carries TRBV7-2 and TRBJ2-7; D unclear. Trimming cost V 4 bases and J 4 bases, with 11 bases left between them. The CDR3 contains 13 residues. Germline V lookup: CDR1 SGHTA, CDR2 FQGNSA. In DNA form, the CDR3 reads TGTGCCAGCAGCTACCACACAAGGTACGAGCAGTACTTC. It specifies CASSYHTRYEQYF.

In this sample, this clonotype turned up a few times. The rearrangement links TRBV7-9 to TRBJ2-7, with 11 bases that match TRBD2. Germline V gene lookup returns CDR1 SEHNR and CDR2 FQNEAQ (reference sequence). This CDR3 is 16 amino acids long. V dropped 3 bases and J dropped 3; count of bases not matched to a gene: 7. The chain's CDR3 is CASSFVRTSGFYEQYF. The CDR3 bases are TGTGCCAGCAGCTTCGTCAGGACTAGCGGGTTCTACGAGCAGTACTTC. Based on the CDR3 plus reference TRBV7-9 and TRBJ2-7, the full variable domain is DTGVSQNPRHKITKRGQNVTFRCDPISEHNRLYWYRQTLGQGPEFLTYFQNEAQLEKSRLLSDRFSAERPKGSFSTLEIQRTEQGDSAMYLCASSFVRTSGFYEQYFGPGTRLTVT.

V and J are TRBV6-2 or TRBV6-3 and TRBJ2-1; D is undetermined. V dropped 0 bases and J dropped 6 bases, with 12 bases sitting between them. Germline V gives CDR1 MNHEY, CDR2 SVGEGT. The CDR3 consists of 15 residues. The CDR3 sequence is CASSYSQVSSNEQFF. CDR3 bases: TGTGCCAGCAGTTACTCGCAGGTCAGTAGCAATGAGCAGTTCTTC.

The table lists this clonotype with a few counts. The chain recombines TRBV7-6 with TRBJ2-7, with 8 positions matching TRBD1. V lost 1 base and J lost 8; bases outside the gene matches: 4. The CDR3 sequence is 13 residues long. Per germline, CDR1 SGHVS and CDR2 FNYEAQ. CDR3 protein: CASSLDRGDKQYF. The DNA of the CDR3 is TGTGCCAGCAGCTTAGACAGGGGGGATAAGCAGTACTTC.